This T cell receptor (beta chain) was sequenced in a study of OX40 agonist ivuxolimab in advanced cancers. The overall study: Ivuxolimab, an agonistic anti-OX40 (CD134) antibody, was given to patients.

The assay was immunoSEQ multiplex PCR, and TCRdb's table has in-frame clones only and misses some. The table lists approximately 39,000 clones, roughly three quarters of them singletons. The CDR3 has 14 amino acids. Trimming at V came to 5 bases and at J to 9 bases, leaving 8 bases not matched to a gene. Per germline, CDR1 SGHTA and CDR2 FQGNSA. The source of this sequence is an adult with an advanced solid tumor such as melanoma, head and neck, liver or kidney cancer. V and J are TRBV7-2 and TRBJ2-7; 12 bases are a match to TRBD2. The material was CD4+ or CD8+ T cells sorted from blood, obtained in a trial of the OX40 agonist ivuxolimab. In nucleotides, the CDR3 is TGTGCCAGCAGCCCACCTAGCGGGGGGGCCTCGCAGTACTTC. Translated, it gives CASSPPSGGASQYF.